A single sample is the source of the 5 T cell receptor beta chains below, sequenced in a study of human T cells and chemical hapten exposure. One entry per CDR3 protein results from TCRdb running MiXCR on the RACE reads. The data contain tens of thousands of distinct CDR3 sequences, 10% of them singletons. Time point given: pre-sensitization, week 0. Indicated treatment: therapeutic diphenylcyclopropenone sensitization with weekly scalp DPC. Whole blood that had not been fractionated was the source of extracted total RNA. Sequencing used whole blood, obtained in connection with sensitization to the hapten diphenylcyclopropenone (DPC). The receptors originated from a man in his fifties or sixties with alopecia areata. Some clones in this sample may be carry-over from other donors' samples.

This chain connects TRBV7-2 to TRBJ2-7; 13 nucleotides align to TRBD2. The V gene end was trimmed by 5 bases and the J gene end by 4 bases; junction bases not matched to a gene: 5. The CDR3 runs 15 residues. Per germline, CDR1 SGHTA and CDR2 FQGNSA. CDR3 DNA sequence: TGTGCCAGCAGCCCAGCGACTAGCGGGAGGTACGAGCAGTACTTC. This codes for CASSPATSGRYEQYF.

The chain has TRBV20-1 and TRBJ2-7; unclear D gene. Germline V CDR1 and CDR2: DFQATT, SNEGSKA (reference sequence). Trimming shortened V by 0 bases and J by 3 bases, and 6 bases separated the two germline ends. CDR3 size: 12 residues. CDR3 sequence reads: CSARDGIYEQYF. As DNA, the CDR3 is TGCAGTGCTAGAGACGGAATCTACGAGCAGTACTTC.

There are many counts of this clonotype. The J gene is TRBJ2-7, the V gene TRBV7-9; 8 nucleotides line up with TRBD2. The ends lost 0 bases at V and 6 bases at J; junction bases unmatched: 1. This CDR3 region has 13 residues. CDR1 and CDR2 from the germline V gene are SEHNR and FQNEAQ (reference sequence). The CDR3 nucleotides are TGTGCCAGCAGCTTAGCCCGGGGGGGCGAGCAGTACTTC. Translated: CASSLARGGEQYF. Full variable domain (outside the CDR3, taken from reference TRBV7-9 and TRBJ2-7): DTGVSQNPRHKITKRGQNVTFRCDPISEHNRLYWYRQTLGQGPEFLTYFQNEAQLEKSRLLSDRFSAERPKGSFSTLEIQRTEQGDSAMYLCASSLARGGEQYFGPGTRLTVT.

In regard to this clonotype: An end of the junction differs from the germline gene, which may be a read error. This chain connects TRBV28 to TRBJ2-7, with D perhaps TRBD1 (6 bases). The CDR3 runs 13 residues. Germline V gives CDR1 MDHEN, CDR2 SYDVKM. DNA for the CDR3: TGTGCCAGCAGCCGGGACACCTCCTACCAGCAGTACTTC. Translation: CASSRDTSYQQYF.

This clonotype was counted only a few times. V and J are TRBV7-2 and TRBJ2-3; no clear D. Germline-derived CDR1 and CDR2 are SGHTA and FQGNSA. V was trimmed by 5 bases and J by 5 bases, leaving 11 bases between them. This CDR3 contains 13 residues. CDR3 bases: TGTGCCAGCAGCCCCCCCGGAGTAGATACGCAGTATTTT. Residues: CASSPPGVDTQYF.